One and the same sample provided the 3 T cell receptor beta chains below, sequenced in a study of blood T cell repertoires in COVID-19. Some clones are missing from TCRdb's copy, which holds only in-frame ones; the method was immunoSEQ multiplex PCR. The data show about 45,000 clones, with more than 80% seen just once and approximately 8% held by the top ten. The sequenced material came from peripheral blood. These TCRs come from a man older than 75 in a cohort sampled during active COVID-19.

The rearrangement links TRBV9 to TRBJ2-5, with 9 bases identical to TRBD1. CDR3 size: 14 residues. Germline-derived CDR1 and CDR2 are SGDLS and YYNGEE. Losses at the gene ends were 2 bases for V and 5 bases for J; bases not matched to a gene: 4. CDR3 DNA: TGTGCCAGCAGCGTTTGGACAGGGGTGGAGACCCAGTACTTC. Translated, it gives CASSVWTGVETQYF. Looking up the rest from reference TRBV9 and TRBJ2-5 gives the full variable domain: DSGVTQTPKHLITATGQRVTLRCSPRSGDLSVYWYQQSLDQGLQFLIQYYNGEERAKGNILERFSAQQFPDLHSELNLSSLELGDSALYFCASSVWTGVETQYFGPGTRLLVL.

The rearrangement joins TRBV2 to TRBJ2-1; D is perhaps TRBD1 (5 bases). The CDR3 consists of 13 residues. V was shortened by 7 bases and J by 4 bases, with 11 bases between the two germline ends. Germline CDR1 and CDR2: SNHLY and FYNNEI. CDR3 sequence reads: CASTFDSYNEQFF. The CDR3 DNA is TGTGCCAGCACCTTCGACAGTTACAATGAGCAGTTCTTC.

This clone was observed a few times. The chain couples TRBV27 to TRBJ1-2; a weak D match, TRBD1 (5 bases). This CDR3 contains 14 residues. V dropped 0 bases and J dropped 4 bases, with 9 bases sitting between them. Germline V gives CDR1 MNHEY, CDR2 SMNVEV (reference sequence). CDR3 coding DNA: TGTGCCAGCAGTTTATCGTTAGGGGCCTATGGCTACACCTTC. Amino acids: CASSLSLGAYGYTF.